Listed here is a single T cell receptor (beta chain). The antigen remains unidentified. As for treatment: around 19 received Ad26.COV2.S at low or high dose, single or two shots; about five received placebo; per-sample allocation not given. Collection of samples fell on day 63 after the first vaccine or placebo injection. This sample is drawn from a study of Ad26.COV2.S vaccination and SARS-CoV-2 variants. Across the whole study: Participant was drawn from the COV1001 Ad26.COV2.S trial arm. The study gave Ad26.COV2.S intramuscularly, once or twice 56 days apart. General study findings and limits: TCR breadth and depth estimates may have understated total T cell responses. Reported findings describe substantial breadth in spike-specific CD8+ and CD4+ T cell responses following vaccination.

The CDR3 totals 17 residues. The V and J ends lost 5 bases and 1 base, in that order; junction bases with no gene match: 13. In germline, CDR1 is SQVTM, CDR2 ANQGSEA. Clones were sequenced by immunoSEQ multiplex PCR, and TCRdb holds only the in-frame ones, with some missing. The sample holds approximately 280,000 clones, about 87% seen once. V is TRBV29-1 and J is TRBJ1-5; 8 nucleotides align to TRBD1. Source: peripheral blood, taken in a trial of Ad26.COV2.S vaccine versus placebo. The sequence came from a person between 18 and 60 years old who received the Ad26.COV2.S COVID-19 vaccine or a placebo. Here the CDR3 reads CSVILWQGAGSNQPQHF. The CDR3 DNA follows: TGCAGCGTTATTCTGTGGCAGGGGGCGGGAAGCAATCAGCCCCAGCATTTT. The whole variable domain, filled in from reference TRBV29-1 and TRBJ1-5, reads SAVISQKPSRDICQRGTSLTIQCQVDSQVTMMFWYRQQPGQSLTLIATANQGSEATYESGFVIDKFPISRPNLTFSTLTVSNMSPEDSSIYLCSVILWQGAGSNQPQHFGDGTRLSIL.